This T cell receptor (beta chain) was profiled in a study of blood T cell repertoires in COVID-19. For the study at large: Acute and convalescent COVID-19 samples came from the United States, Italy and Spain. PBMCs, B-cell-depleted T cells, or T cells were the source of the cDNA or gDNA that made up the material.

With 2 bases removed from V and 0 bases from J, the gap between germline ends came to 19 bases. Germline V gives CDR1 MNHEY, CDR2 SMNVEV (reference sequence). This CDR3 region has 19 residues. Per the original data handling: How many nucleated cells were present was estimated from reference gene primer amplification. Profiled with immunoSEQ multiplex PCR; TCRdb holds only in-frame clones, not every one. The V and J calls and the clone size are those of that table, but D and trimming were determined from the DNA. This sample yields 300,000 or so clones, of which roughly 88% are seen a single time; more than 6.5% belongs to the top ten.

V usage is TRBV27 and J usage is TRBJ2-2, with D possibly being TRBD2 (6 bases). Sequencing input: peripheral blood. This sequence originates from a young woman who had recovered from COVID-19. Written as DNA, the CDR3 is TGTGCCAGCAGTTTACGGGGGTACGAGAGCCGAACGAACACCGGGGAGCTGTTTTTT. Encoded protein: CASSLRGYESRTNTGELFF.